The next 20 T cell receptor beta chains were all read from a single sample in a study of blood T cell repertoires in COVID-19. The repertoire was sequenced with immunoSEQ multiplex PCR; TCRdb's copy has only in-frame clones and lacks some. The sample has more than 200,000 clones, around 87% seen once; the top ten hold approximately 7.3%. The source material was PBMCs or T cells enriched from blood (not recorded which). Receptors were obtained from a man under 40 in a cohort exposed to, infected with or recovered from COVID-19 (not recorded which).

The chain combines TRBV30 with TRBJ2-3, with D possibly TRBD2 on 6 matching bases. The CDR3 consists of 13 residues. Germline values: CDR1 GTSNPN, CDR2 SVGIG (reference sequence). Trimming left V 5 bases short and J 6 bases short, with 15 bases between. As DNA, the CDR3 is TGTGCCTGGCGGCTAGCGAGGAGGGATACGCAGTATTTT. Its translation: CAWRLARRDTQYF.

The chain links TRBV4-3 to TRBJ2-7; the match to TRBD2 covers 8 bases. Looked up from germline, CDR1 is LGHNA and CDR2 is YSLEER. V lost 3 bases, J lost 3 bases, and 7 bases stayed unmatched. This CDR3 comprises 15 residues. CDR3 in amino acids: CASSQSAGDGYEQYF. The DNA of the CDR3 is TGCGCCAGCAGCCAGTCAGCGGGGGACGGCTACGAGCAGTACTTC.

The rearrangement uses TRBV19 and TRBJ2-1; D is possibly TRBD2 (7 bases). This CDR3 is built from 16 residues. Germline-derived CDR1 and CDR2 are LNHDA and SQIVND (reference sequence). V lost 7 bases and J 4 bases, leaving 20 bases between the germline ends. In DNA form, the CDR3 reads TGTGCCAGTACCGTCCCCCTGGGAGGGGGGTACAATGAGCAGTTCTTC. It encodes CASTVPLGGGYNEQFF.

This chain joins TRBV6-5 and TRBJ2-5; TRBD2 matches at 9 bases. The CDR3 consists of 16 residues. After removal of 0 bases from V and 4 bases from J, the junction contained 6 bases not matched to a gene. Germline V gene lookup returns CDR1 MNHEY and CDR2 SVGAGI. CDR3 in amino acids: CASSYSPSGMGETQYF. Here the CDR3 DNA reads TGTGCCAGCAGTTACTCACCTAGCGGGATGGGAGAGACCCAGTACTTC.

This clone has more than one count but fewer than ten. The V and J genes are TRBV29-1 and TRBJ2-7; D uncertain. The CDR3 has 12 residues. Trimming left V 3 bases short and J 2 bases short, with 8 bases between. Germline lookup yields CDR1 SQVTM and CDR2 ANQGSEA. The CDR3 loop reads CSVDRSTYEQYF. The DNA for the CDR3 is TGCAGCGTTGATCGATCTACCTACGAGCAGTACTTC.

The chain employs TRBV7-6 and TRBJ2-7; 8 positions match TRBD1. The CDR3 is 15 amino acids. Per the germline V gene, CDR1 is SGHVS and CDR2 is FNYEAQ. J lost 4 bases, V lost 2 bases, and 7 bases had no gene match. The CDR3 DNA reads TGTGCCAGCAGCTTACACCGGGACAGGATTTACGAGCAGTACTTC. Translation gives CASSLHRDRIYEQYF.

V and J are TRBV7-8 and TRBJ2-6, with TRBD1 matching 9 bases. The V segment lost 2 bases and the J segment 4 bases; nucleotides outside the gene matches: 12. The CDR3 has 19 amino acids. Per germline, CDR1 SGHVS and CDR2 FQNEAQ. The CDR3 reads CASSLSRDRAKYGANVLTF. The CDR3 coding sequence is TGTGCCAGCAGCTTATCAAGGGACAGGGCTAAGTACGGGGCCAACGTCCTGACTTTC.

The V gene is TRBV28, the J gene TRBJ1-1; a weak D match, TRBD1 (6 bases). Germline CDR1 and CDR2: MDHEN and SYDVKM. V was shortened by 7 bases and J by 0 bases, with 30 bases between the two germline ends. The CDR3 runs to 20 residues. The CDR3 coding sequence is TGTGCCAGCACCCATGATGACTTGGTCGATCGACAGGAAATGAACACTGAAGCTTTCTTT. Protein product: CASTHDDLVDRQEMNTEAFF. The whole variable domain, filled in from reference TRBV28 and TRBJ1-1, reads DVKVTQSSRYLVKRTGEKVFLECVQDMDHENMFWYRQDPGLGLRLIYFSYDVKMKEKGDIPEGYSVSREKKERFSLILESASTNQTSMYLCASTHDDLVDRQEMNTEAFFGQGTRLTVV.

CDR3 nucleotide sequence: TGTGCCAGCAGCTTAGTTTTCAGCGAAGCCAAAAACATTCAGTACTTC. Encoded protein: CASSLVFSEAKNIQYF. The chain has TRBV11-2 and TRBJ2-4; D gene ambiguous. This CDR3 comprises 16 residues. V lost 1 base and J lost 0, with 10 bases in between. CDR1 is SGHAT and CDR2 is FQNNGV in the germline V gene.

This clone was counted between two and nine times. The rearrangement uses TRBV28 and TRBJ1-6; 10 nucleotides match TRBD1. Unmatched junction bases numbered 12, after V lost 6 bases and J lost 10 bases. The CDR3 is 16 amino acids. CDR1 and CDR2 from the germline V gene are MDHEN and SYDVKM. DNA for the CDR3: TGTGCCAGCAGACTGACCGGGACAGGGGTTTGGTCACCCCTCCACTTT. It yields the protein CASRLTGTGVWSPLHF.

V and J are TRBV28 and TRBJ2-7, with D hard to call. Trimming stripped 6 bases from V and 4 bases from J, with 13 bases between. The CDR3 consists of 13 residues. Germline assignment: CDR1 MDHEN and CDR2 SYDVKM. The CDR3 DNA reads TGTGCCAGCAGAGCCATTCTTGAGTACGAGCAGTACTTC. This sequence encodes CASRAILEYEQYF.

V and J are TRBV5-1 and TRBJ1-1; weak D call: TRBD1 (6 bases). This CDR3 has 14 amino acids. Trimming took off 0 bases at V and 7 bases at J, with 13 bases between the two ends. CDR1 SGHRS and CDR2 YFSETQ come from the germline V gene. CDR3 sequence: CASSLGGTYLEAFF. CDR3 bases: TGCGCCAGCAGCTTGGGTGGGACATATCTTGAAGCTTTCTTT.

This chain connects TRBV9 to TRBJ2-6; 7 bases match TRBD2. There are 18 residues in the CDR3. Trimming removed 0 bases from V and 1 base from J; junction bases left unmatched: 7. Per the germline V gene, CDR1 is SGDLS and CDR2 is YYNGEE. CDR3 sequence: CASSVDGGLVSGANVLTF. The DNA of the CDR3 is TGTGCCAGCAGCGTAGACGGGGGGTTGGTATCTGGGGCCAACGTCCTGACTTTC.

The chain uses TRBV5-5 and TRBJ2-7, with 8 bases fitting TRBD1. This CDR3 comprises 14 residues. Germline V CDR1 and CDR2: SGHKS, YYEKEE (reference sequence). With 2 bases clipped from V and 7 bases from J, the junction kept 8 bases outside the gene matches. In nucleotides, the CDR3 is TGTGCCAGCAGCTTAACCCAGGGGGCGCGAGAGCAGTACTTC. This translates into CASSLTQGAREQYF. Based on the CDR3 plus reference TRBV5-5 and TRBJ2-7, the full variable domain is DAGVTQSPTHLIKTRGQQVTLRCSPISGHKSVSWYQQVLGQGPQFIFQYYEKEERGRGNFPDRFSARQFPNYSSELNVNALLLGDSALYLCASSLTQGAREQYFGPGTRLTVT.

The V gene is TRBV10-2, the J gene TRBJ2-1; TRBD2 matches at 10 bases. Trimming at V came to 3 bases and at J to 0 bases, leaving 2 bases not matched to a gene. Germline CDR1 is WSHSY and CDR2 is SAAADI. This CDR3 comprises 16 residues. Written as DNA, the CDR3 is TGCGCCAGCAGTGAACTAGCGGGAAACTCCTACAATGAGCAGTTCTTC. Translation gives CASSELAGNSYNEQFF.

This chain links TRBV19 with TRBJ1-5, with 8 bases fitting TRBD1. After removal of 7 bases from V and 6 bases from J, the junction contained 5 bases not matched to a gene. Germline assignment: CDR1 LNHDA and CDR2 SQIVND (reference sequence). The CDR3 is 13 amino acids. CDR3 region: CASKMTGAQPQHF. DNA for the CDR3: TGTGCCAGTAAGATGACAGGGGCTCAGCCCCAGCATTTT.

This clone was seen only once. This chain connects TRBV2 to TRBJ1-1; no definite D call. The CDR3 extends over 15 amino acids. V was clipped by 3 bases and J by 2 bases, with 13 bases between them. Germline V gene sequence: CDR1 SNHLY, CDR2 FYNNEI. The CDR3 sequence: CASSDVGEDNTEAFF. The CDR3 region has the DNA TGTGCCAGCAGTGATGTAGGAGAGGATAACACTGAAGCTTTCTTT.

The CDR3: CASSLAAGTDTQYF. CDR3 nucleotide sequence: TGTGCCAGCAGTTTAGCAGCGGGCACAGATACGCAGTATTTT. The V gene is TRBV28, the J gene TRBJ2-3, with D perhaps TRBD2 (5 bases). The germline V gene has CDR1 MDHEN and CDR2 SYDVKM. Deletions cut 2 bases from V and 1 base from J, with 7 bases between. The CDR3 length is 14 residues.

This rearrangement joins TRBV23-1 to TRBJ1-2, with TRBD1 matching 7 bases. TRBV23-1 belongs to the ORF category, with a function that is uncertain. V lost 2 bases and J lost 8; bases outside the gene matches: 14. The CDR3 has 16 amino acids. The CDR3 DNA follows: TGCGCCAGCAGTCAACCTCTCAGGGGGATAAGGTTCGGCTACACCTTC. Protein sequence: CASSQPLRGIRFGYTF.

V usage is TRBV3-1 (or the pseudogene TRBV3-2) and J usage is TRBJ1-1; no firm D call. The CDR3 covers 15 residues. Trimming stripped 1 base from V and 1 base from J, with 10 bases between. The germline V gene has CDR1 LGHDT and CDR2 YNNKEL (reference sequence). In nucleotides, the CDR3 is TGTGCCAGCAGCCAAGGGGCACCTTGGAACACTGAAGCTTTCTTT. Translation gives CASSQGAPWNTEAFF.